The 14 T cell receptor beta chains below were found in one sample sequenced in a study of CD8 T cells in Susac syndrome. RNA was extracted with the RNeasy kit, and a quantity of about 0.45 to 1 ug was reverse transcribed using random hexamers. TCRdb independently ran MiXCR on the immunoSEQ multiplex PCR reads; one entry per CDR3 protein. The sample consists of around 140,000 distinct CDR3 sequences, 90% to 95% of them appearing once. The sequenced sample consisted of CD4+ T cells from PBMCs. These receptors all come from a human donor with multiple sclerosis.

The rearrangement uses TRBV12-3 or TRBV12-4 and TRBJ2-7; perhaps TRBD2 as D (5 bases). Trimming shortened V by 1 base and J by 3 bases, and 13 bases separated the two germline ends. This CDR3 is 15 amino acids long. CDR3 sequence: CASSLGAGAVYEQYF. In DNA, the CDR3 is TGTGCCAGCAGTTTAGGTGCGGGCGCAGTCTACGAGCAGTACTTC.

The chain has TRBV6-5 and TRBJ2-7; the D gene is possibly TRBD2 (5 bases). The CDR3 totals 14 residues. V lost 7 bases and J 0 bases, leaving 13 bases between the germline ends. Germline-derived CDR1 and CDR2 are MNHEY and SVGAGI. The CDR3 DNA is TGTGCCAGCAAAAGGACTTGGACCTCCTACGAGCAGTACTTC. Translating gives CASKRTWTSYEQYF.

The V gene is TRBV27, the J gene TRBJ2-7; no reliable D call. The CDR3 length is 13 residues. V shed 4 bases and J shed 5 bases, with 12 bases lying between them. The germline gives CDR1 MNHEY, CDR2 SMNVEV (reference sequence). CDR3 DNA: TGTGCCAGCAGTTCGACGGGCTTGAACGAGCAGTACTTC. Translated, it gives CASSSTGLNEQYF.

The V and J genes are TRBV20-1 and TRBJ1-5, with D maybe TRBD1 (5 bases). The CDR3 sequence is 14 residues long. Between the trimmed V and J ends, which lost 0 bases and 6 bases, there was a span of 12 bases. Germline values: CDR1 DFQATT, CDR2 SNEGSKA (reference sequence). The DNA for the CDR3 is TGCAGTGCTAGAGATTTCGGGGCAGGTCAGCCCCAGCATTTT. Encoded protein: CSARDFGAGQPQHF.

CDR3 residues: CATSDRETGPNQPQHF. CDR3 bases: TGTGCCACCAGTGACCGTGAGACAGGACCTAATCAGCCCCAGCATTTT. V gene TRBV24-1 combines with J gene TRBJ1-5, with D perhaps matching TRBD1 (6 bases). CDR1 and CDR2 (germline): KGHDR, SFDVKD. There are 16 residues in the CDR3. V was cut by 4 bases and J by 4 bases, with 16 bases left in between.

The chain carries TRBV20-1 and TRBJ2-1; TRBD1 matches 7 bases. CDR1 is DFQATT, CDR2 SNEGSKA, per germline (reference sequence). Trimming at V came to 6 bases and at J to 6 bases, leaving 8 bases not matched to a gene. The CDR3 runs 13 residues. This CDR3 is CSAQGVALNEQFF. DNA for the CDR3: TGCAGTGCCCAGGGGGTTGCGCTCAATGAGCAGTTCTTC.

The J gene is TRBJ2-7, the V gene TRBV11-2; 7 positions match TRBD1. CDR1 is SGHAT, CDR2 FQNNGV, per germline. CDR3 size: 13 residues. V was clipped by 6 bases and J by 5 bases; unmatched bases: 7. The CDR3 DNA reads as TGTGCCAGCAGAATGGACAGGATCCACGAGCAGTACTTC. Its translation: CASRMDRIHEQYF.

The chain carries TRBV29-1 and TRBJ1-5; D is possibly TRBD1 (5 bases). Trimming cost V 4 bases and J 7 bases, with 8 bases left between them. The CDR3 has 11 residues. CDR1 is SQVTM, CDR2 ANQGSEA, per germline. In nucleotides, the CDR3 is TGCAGCGTTGGGGGGGACCAGCCCCAGCATTTT. Amino acids: CSVGGDQPQHF.

This clonotype was seen a handful of times. This chain links TRBV5-1 with TRBJ2-3; 11 bases are a match to TRBD2. Unmatched junction bases numbered 13, after V lost 4 bases and J lost 0 bases. Germline CDR1 SGHRS, CDR2 YFSETQ. The CDR3 contains 19 residues. Written as DNA, the CDR3 is TGCGCCAGCAGCCGGAAGACTAGCGGGGCATCTTTTAGCACAGATACGCAGTATTTT. Translation: CASSRKTSGASFSTDTQYF.

The V call is TRBV10-3, the J call TRBJ2-7; the D is unclear. Trimming shortened V by 4 bases and J by 2 bases, and 9 bases separated the two germline ends. Germline CDR1 reads ENHRY; CDR2 reads SYGVKD. The CDR3 loop spans 13 amino acids. Here the CDR3 reads CAISAPSAYEQYF. CDR3 in DNA: TGTGCCATCAGTGCCCCCTCAGCCTACGAGCAGTACTTC.

Only one count was recorded for this clonotype. The V and J genes are TRBV6-1 and TRBJ2-5; TRBD1 aligns across 7 bases. The V gene end was trimmed by 6 bases and the J gene end by 2 bases; junction bases not matched to a gene: 6. CDR1 MNHNS and CDR2 SASEGT come from the germline V gene. This CDR3 region has 14 residues. Here the CDR3 reads CASRYRGNQETQYF. The CDR3 nucleotides read TGTGCCAGCAGATACAGGGGAAATCAAGAGACCCAGTACTTC.

The rearrangement joins TRBV7-2 to TRBJ2-1; a possible D gene is TRBD1 (6 bases). Germline CDR1 and CDR2: SGHTA and FQGNSA. V was clipped by 5 bases and J by 2 bases, with 13 bases between them. The CDR3 has 15 residues. The CDR3 sequence: CASSPMGATYNEQFF. CDR3 in DNA: TGTGCCAGCAGCCCTATGGGGGCTACCTACAATGAGCAGTTCTTC.

The chain carries TRBV20-1 and TRBJ2-7, with D possibly TRBD2 on 6 matching bases. Germline assignment: CDR1 DFQATT and CDR2 SNEGSKA (reference sequence). The CDR3 has 14 residues. Trimming cost V 3 bases and J 8 bases, with 20 bases left between them. The chain's CDR3 is CSASMPGGYGQQYF. CDR3 bases: TGCAGTGCTAGTATGCCCGGAGGGTACGGGCAGCAGTACTTC.

V usage is TRBV7-3 and J usage is TRBJ2-5, with TRBD1 identical over 8 bases. This CDR3 spans 13 amino acids. Germline V gene lookup returns CDR1 SGHTA and CDR2 FQGTGA. The V segment lost 5 bases and the J segment 5 bases; nucleotides outside the gene matches: 4. This chain's CDR3 is CASSRTGRETQYF. In DNA, the CDR3 is TGTGCCAGCAGCCGGACAGGGCGTGAGACCCAGTACTTC.